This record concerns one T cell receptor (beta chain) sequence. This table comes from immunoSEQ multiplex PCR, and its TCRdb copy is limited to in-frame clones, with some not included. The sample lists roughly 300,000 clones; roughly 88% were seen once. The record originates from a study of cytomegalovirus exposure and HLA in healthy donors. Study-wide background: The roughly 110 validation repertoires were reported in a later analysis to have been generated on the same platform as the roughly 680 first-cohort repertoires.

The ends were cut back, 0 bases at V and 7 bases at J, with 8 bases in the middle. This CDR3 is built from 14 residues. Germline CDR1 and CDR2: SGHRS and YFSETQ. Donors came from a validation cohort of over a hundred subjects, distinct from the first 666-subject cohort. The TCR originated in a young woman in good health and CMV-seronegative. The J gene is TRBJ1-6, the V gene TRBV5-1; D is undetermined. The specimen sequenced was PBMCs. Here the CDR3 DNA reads TGCGCCAGCAGCTTGGGGCCAGAAAATTCACCCCTCCACTTT. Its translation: CASSLGPENSPLHF.